This entry lists 12 T cell receptor beta chains sequenced from one sample in a study of vaccination effects on CD4 cells after COVID-19 (dated by TCRdb to 2022 to 2024). The antigens these receptors bind are not known. Preparation of the library involved the immunoSEQ multiplex PCR assay. Entries here come from immuneACCESS through TCRdb and include only in-frame sequences with V and J called. Some clones fail to appear in such tables; in the studies checked, an unresolved V gene covers under half of the shortfall, and the cause of the remainder is unknown. This sample has roughly 25,000 clones in its table, and approximately 69% of those were observed once. The top ten clonotypes cover 2.5% to 4% of the sample. The ViraFEST assay stimulated PBMC with viral peptide pools and then used TCR sequencing to identify antigen-specific CD4+ T cell clonotypes by expansion. After around eleven days of culture, CD4+ T cells were isolated with the EasySep CD4+ T cell isolation kit. None of the healthy vaccine recipients had a prior SARS-CoV-2 infection, which was confirmed by nucleocapsid antibody tests that came back negative both before and after vaccination.

The specimen was CD4+ T cells from PBMCs cultured with SARS-CoV-2 spike peptides, collected before COVID-19 vaccination. The cell subset or site label, read with the paper, signifies: SARS-CoV-2 spike overlapping peptide pool stimulation. Receptor source: a human donor who received a COVID-19 vaccine.

DNA for the CDR3: TGTGCCTGGAATCCAGGTGGGCGGGGTGAGCAGTACTTC. Amino acids: CAWNPGGRGEQYF. V usage is TRBV30 and J usage is TRBJ2-7; the D gene is possibly TRBD2 (6 bases). Germline CDR1 and CDR2: GTSNPN and SVGIG (reference sequence). The CDR3 spans 13 residues. Between the trimmed V and J ends, which lost 4 bases and 7 bases, there was a span of 17 bases.

The chain links TRBV6-1 to TRBJ2-1, with 12 nucleotides matching TRBD2. CDR3 length: 15 amino acids. Trimming at V came to 2 bases and at J to 6 bases, leaving 2 bases not matched to a gene. Germline V gives CDR1 MNHNS, CDR2 SASEGT. CDR3 loop: CASSELAGGPNEQFF. DNA of the CDR3: TGTGCCAGCAGTGAACTAGCGGGAGGGCCCAATGAGCAGTTCTTC.

The chain recombines TRBV21-1 with TRBJ1-1. TRBV21-1 is a documented pseudogene. The CDR3 covers 16 residues. This CDR3 is CASSKVGGRVNTEAFF. The CDR3 DNA follows: TGTGCCAGCAGCAAAGTTGGGGGGCGTGTGAACACTGAAGCTTTCTTT.

This clone has a handful of counts. CDR3 bases: TGTGCCAGCAGTCCCGGACGGATCCCCGGGCAGCCCCAGCATTTT. Translation gives CASSPGRIPGQPQHF. This chain links TRBV27 with TRBJ1-5; no reliable D call. V lost 5 bases and J lost 7, with 18 bases in between. CDR1 and CDR2 (germline): MNHEY, SMNVEV (reference sequence). This CDR3 region has 15 residues.

This sequence joins TRBV7-7 and TRBJ2-2, with D perhaps assigned TRBD1 or TRBD2 (5 bases each). Germline CDR1 and CDR2: SSHAT and FNYEAQ (reference sequence). V gave up 1 base and J gave up 4 bases, with 7 bases separating them. There are 14 residues in the CDR3. CDR3 amino acids: CASSLGGPTGELFF. DNA for the CDR3: TGTGCCAGCAGCTTAGGGGGACCCACCGGGGAGCTGTTTTTT.

The gene calls are TRBV12-3 or TRBV12-4 and TRBJ2-1; 11 nucleotides line up with TRBD1. V was clipped by 6 bases and J by 6 bases; unmatched bases: 1. The CDR3 length is 13 residues. CDR3: CASSGTGGNEQFF. The CDR3 DNA follows: TGTGCCAGCAGCGGGACAGGGGGCAATGAGCAGTTCTTC.

This clone was picked up one time. The chain is built from TRBV11-2 and TRBJ2-3; unclear D gene. This CDR3 is 13 amino acids long. The germline V gene encodes CDR1 SGHAT and CDR2 FQNNGV. Trimming took off 2 bases at V and 2 bases at J, with 5 bases between the two ends. The CDR3 DNA sequence: TGTGCCAGCAGCTTACGGAACACAGATACGCAGTATTTT. This codes for CASSLRNTDTQYF.

CDR3 amino acids: CASSLGRGDEQFF. The CDR3 DNA sequence: TGCGCCAGCAGCCTGGGACGAGGGGATGAGCAGTTCTTC. V usage is TRBV5-1 and J usage is TRBJ2-1, with D possibly being TRBD1 or TRBD2 (5 bases each). The V end lost 4 bases, the J end lost 8 bases, and 13 bases lay between the germline ends. The CDR3 spans 13 residues. The germline gives CDR1 SGHRS, CDR2 YFSETQ.

The chain has TRBV10-3 and TRBJ2-3; 12 positions agree with TRBD2. This CDR3 is built from 16 residues. V lost 5 bases and J lost 3; bases outside the gene matches: 6. Germline-derived CDR1 and CDR2 are ENHRY and SYGVKD. CDR3 amino acids: CAISPGLAGLTDTQYF. CDR3 in DNA: TGTGCCATCAGTCCAGGACTAGCGGGACTAACAGATACGCAGTATTTT.

The chain is built from TRBV29-1 and TRBJ2-7; D is ambiguous. CDR1 and CDR2 from the germline V gene are SQVTM and ANQGSEA. Trimming removed 4 bases at V and 2 bases at J, with 9 bases between. The CDR3 consists of 12 residues. CDR3 protein: CSVGTSPYEQYF. The CDR3 DNA reads TGCAGCGTTGGTACCAGCCCCTACGAGCAGTACTTC.

V usage is TRBV27 and J usage is TRBJ2-5; TRBD2 might be the D (6 bases). This CDR3 has 12 residues. Germline V gene lookup returns CDR1 MNHEY and CDR2 SMNVEV (reference sequence). The V end lost 8 bases, the J end lost 5 bases, and 12 bases lay between the germline ends. DNA of the CDR3: TGTGCCAGCCGGGACTTACGGGAGACCCAGTACTTC. Protein: CASRDLRETQYF.

The CDR3 sequence: CASSEVLAGVYDEQFF. The CDR3, as DNA: TGTGCCAGCAGTGAAGTCCTAGCGGGAGTATATGATGAGCAGTTCTTC. The chain is built from TRBV2 and TRBJ2-1; the match to TRBD2 covers 10 bases. From germline, CDR1 is SNHLY and CDR2 FYNNEI. The CDR3 totals 16 residues. V lost 1 base, J lost 8 bases, and 8 bases stayed unmatched.